This entry lists 23 T cell receptor beta chains sequenced from one sample in a study of regulatory T cells in long-lasting Graves disease. The time point here: newly diagnosed GD, antithyroid drugs for less than 3 months. Preparation of the TCR library used RNA extracted from PBMCs. Arm-PCR of CDR3 regions with iRepertoire HTBI primers generated TCR beta libraries. TCRdb reprocessed the multiplex PCR reads with MiXCR, giving one entry per CDR3 protein. The table lists about 530,000 distinct CDR3 sequences, 16% of them singletons. These records were also assigned to another study, of T cells in Graves' hyperthyroidism and ophthalmopathy.

Sequencing used peripheral blood mononuclear cells (PBMCs), obtained at new diagnosis, from a patient treated with antithyroid drugs. The receptors were gathered from a middle-aged woman with Graves disease.

V is TRBV4-1 and J is TRBJ2-2, with 7 nucleotides matching TRBD2. Germline V gene data show CDR1 as MGHRA and CDR2 as YSYEKL. V lost 4 bases, J lost 2 bases, and 7 bases stayed unmatched. The CDR3 runs 16 residues. The DNA of the CDR3 is TGCGCCAGCAGCCTTACAACGGGGGGTAACACCGGGGAGCTGTTTTTT. Protein: CASSLTTGGNTGELFF.

This clonotype was detected only a few times. The V call is TRBV20-1, the J call TRBJ1-5; TRBD1 might be the D (6 bases). The length of the CDR3 is 15 residues. The ends were cut back, 6 bases at V and 3 bases at J, with 18 bases in the middle. CDR1 and CDR2 from the germline V gene are DFQATT and SNEGSKA (reference sequence). CDR3: CSAIQGANLNQPQHF. The CDR3 bases are TGCAGTGCAATACAGGGCGCCAACCTCAATCAGCCCCAGCATTTT.

This clonotype was seen at least ten times. The chain couples TRBV2 to TRBJ1-2; 8 bases line up with TRBD1. This CDR3 contains 13 residues. V was pared by 7 bases and J by 4 bases, with 5 bases of the junction left unmatched. Germline V CDR1 and CDR2: SNHLY, FYNNEI. Here the CDR3 reads CASKQGASYGYTF. CDR3 coding DNA: TGTGCCAGCAAGCAGGGGGCGAGCTATGGCTACACCTTC.

The J gene is TRBJ2-1, the V gene TRBV5-5; tentatively, D is TRBD2 (5 bases). The J call is doubtful: the DNA matches TRBJ2-5 better. Per the germline V gene, CDR1 is SGHKS and CDR2 is YYEKEE (reference sequence). The CDR3 has 18 amino acids. CDR3 residues: CASSFSDLGSKIQETQYF. Here the CDR3 DNA reads TGTGCCAGCAGCTTCTCTGACCTGGGGAGTAAAATTCAAGAGACCCAGTACTTC.

This clonotype was detected ten times or more. The chain uses TRBV5-1 and TRBJ1-1; 9 bases fit TRBD1. Germline CDR1 SGHRS, CDR2 YFSETQ. The V and J ends lost 7 bases and 2 bases, in that order; junction bases with no gene match: 9. CDR3 size: 15 residues. The CDR3 reads CASEKGTGKNTEAFF. Written as DNA, the CDR3 is TGCGCCAGCGAGAAAGGGACAGGGAAAAACACTGAAGCTTTCTTT.

This sequence joins TRBV20-1 and TRBJ2-7, with D possibly matching TRBD1 (5 bases). This CDR3 comprises 15 residues. Deletions cut 0 bases from V and 2 bases from J, with 14 bases between. Germline V gene lookup returns CDR1 DFQATT and CDR2 SNEGSKA (reference sequence). The CDR3: CSARDSVTAAYEQYF. The CDR3 DNA reads as TGCAGTGCTAGAGATTCGGTGACAGCTGCCTACGAGCAGTACTTC.

The CDR3 DNA follows: TGTGCCAGCTCAACAGGGGCACTCAAAGGGGGCACTGAAGCTTTCTTT. Translated: CASSTGALKGGTEAFF. The V and J genes are TRBV18 and TRBJ1-1, with 7 bases matching TRBD1. After removal of 5 bases from V and 4 bases from J, the junction contained 13 bases not matched to a gene. The CDR3 covers 16 residues. Germline V gene lookup returns CDR1 KGHSH and CDR2 LQKENI.

This clonotype was counted at least ten times. V usage is TRBV12-3 or TRBV12-4 and J usage is TRBJ2-1, with unresolved D. The CDR3 loop spans 12 amino acids. Between the trimmed V and J ends, which lost 3 bases and 3 bases, there was a span of 3 bases. Here the CDR3 reads CASSLRYNEQFF. In DNA form, the CDR3 reads TGTGCCAGCAGTTTGCGCTACAATGAGCAGTTCTTC.

This clonotype has only a few counts. The genes are TRBV7-9 and TRBJ1-1; a possible D gene is TRBD1 (5 bases). Germline V gene data show CDR1 as SEHNR and CDR2 as FQNEAQ (reference sequence). Trimming took 5 bases from V and 5 from J, leaving 15 bases between them. The CDR3 is 14 amino acids. Here the CDR3 reads CASSPGGGWTEAFF. CDR3 in DNA: TGTGCCAGCAGCCCCGGGGGGGGGTGGACTGAAGCTTTCTTT.

The chain combines TRBV5-1 with TRBJ2-1; D is ambiguous. V was clipped by 4 bases and J by 6 bases, with 17 bases between them. The germline V gene has CDR1 SGHRS and CDR2 YFSETQ. This CDR3 is built from 15 residues. CDR3 nucleotides: TGCGCCAGCAGCGAGCAAGCCTCCGCAGGCAATGAGCAGTTCTTC. Translated: CASSEQASAGNEQFF.

Points on this clonotype: Sequence at one end of the junction differs from germline and may be a read error. The chain links TRBV3-1 to TRBJ2-2, with D perhaps TRBD1 (5 bases). CDR3 length: 15 residues. Germline V lookup: CDR1 LGHDT, CDR2 YNNKEL (reference sequence). In DNA form, the CDR3 reads TGTACCAGCAGCCTTAACACAGGATTCACCGGGGAGCTGTTTTTT. Translation gives CTSSLNTGFTGELFF.

This clonotype turned up a few times. The CDR3 is CASSSPGGLNTEAFF. In nucleotides, the CDR3 is TGCGCCAGCAGCTCCCCAGGGGGCCTGAACACTGAAGCTTTCTTT. The gene calls are TRBV5-1 and TRBJ1-1; 8 positions match TRBD1. Germline V gives CDR1 SGHRS, CDR2 YFSETQ. Trimming cost V 3 bases and J 0 bases; bases outside gene matches: 4. This CDR3 comprises 15 residues.

V usage is TRBV19 and J usage is TRBJ2-1, with 13 bases aligning to TRBD2. CDR3 length: 16 amino acids. V shed 4 bases and J 3 bases; nucleotides not matched to a gene: 3. CDR1 is LNHDA and CDR2 is SQIVND in the germline V gene (reference sequence). CDR3 residues: CASSRLAGGYYNEQFF. For the CDR3, the DNA is TGTGCCAGTAGTAGACTAGCGGGGGGTTACTACAATGAGCAGTTCTTC. Full variable domain (rest looked up from reference TRBV19 and TRBJ2-1): DGGITQSPKYLFRKEGQNVTLSCEQNLNHDAMYWYRQDPGQGLRLIYYSQIVNDFQKGDIAEGYSVSREKKESFPLTVTSAQKNPTAFYLCASSRLAGGYYNEQFFGPGTRLTVL.

This clonotype appeared a few times. The rearrangement uses TRBV10-3 and TRBJ1-2; D not resolved. Trimming took 0 bases from V and 8 from J, leaving 4 bases between them. This CDR3 comprises 11 residues. Per the germline V gene, CDR1 is ENHRY and CDR2 is SYGVKD. The CDR3 DNA reads as TGTGCCATCAGTGAGTCGACCGGCTACACCTTC. This codes for CAISESTGYTF.

The chain couples TRBV6-1 to TRBJ2-1; D remains ambiguous. Germline CDR1 and CDR2: MNHNS and SASEGT. The CDR3 is 14 residues long. V lost 6 bases to trimming and J lost 0 bases, with 9 bases between them. DNA of the CDR3: TGTGCCAGCAGGGGGATCCGCTCCTACAATGAGCAGTTCTTC. It yields the protein CASRGIRSYNEQFF.

This clonotype has only a few counts. J is TRBJ2-3 and V is TRBV4-1, with D maybe TRBD1 (6 bases). The CDR3 consists of 16 residues. With 0 bases removed from V and 2 bases from J, the gap between germline ends came to 12 bases. Germline CDR1 reads MGHRA; CDR2 reads YSYEKL. This CDR3 reads CASSQDRQDSTDTQYF. The CDR3 bases are TGCGCCAGCAGCCAAGATCGACAGGATTCCACAGATACGCAGTATTTT.

The sample holds many counts of this clonotype. This rearrangement joins TRBV7-9 to TRBJ2-1, with D perhaps matching TRBD1 or TRBD2 (5 bases each). V was pared by 5 bases and J by 13 bases, with 12 bases between. CDR3 length: 11 residues. The germline V gene has CDR1 SEHNR and CDR2 FQNEAQ (reference sequence). The CDR3 region is CASSTWDAQFF. DNA for the CDR3: TGTGCCAGCAGCACCTGGGACGCACAGTTCTTC.

This clonotype has just a few counts. This chain uses TRBV7-9 with TRBJ2-3; D ambiguous. Trimming took 1 base from V and 0 from J, leaving 8 bases between them. Per the germline V gene, CDR1 is SEHNR and CDR2 is FQNEAQ (reference sequence). The CDR3 sequence is 15 residues long. CDR3 loop: CASSLGSASTDTQYF. The DNA for the CDR3 is TGTGCCAGCAGCTTAGGGTCAGCTAGCACAGATACGCAGTATTTT.

A few counts support this clonotype. The CDR3 spells CASSLTKTGVGNTEAFF. In DNA form, the CDR3 reads TGTGCCAGCAGCTTAACCAAGACAGGGGTCGGGAACACTGAAGCTTTCTTT. J is TRBJ1-1 and V is TRBV7-3, with 8 bases identical to TRBD1. CDR3 size: 17 residues. J gave up 1 base and V 0 bases, and 7 bases lay outside the gene matches. Germline V lookup: CDR1 SGHTA, CDR2 FQGTGA. The full variable domain, rest sourced from reference TRBV7-3 and TRBJ1-1, is GAGVSQTPSNKVTEKGKYVELRCDPISGHTALYWYRQSLGQGPEFLIYFQGTGAADDSGLPNDRFFAVRPEGSVSTLKIQRTERGDSAVYLCASSLTKTGVGNTEAFFGQGTRLTVV.

This clonotype was recorded at least ten times. The rearrangement uses TRBV12-3 or TRBV12-4 and TRBJ1-4, with a weak D call TRBD1 (5 bases). The CDR3 is 15 residues long. Trimming stripped 6 bases from V and 10 bases from J, with 21 bases between. The CDR3 bases are TGTGCCAGCAGCTCGCAGGGAGGGCTACCCTTAAAACTGTTTTTT. Translated: CASSSQGGLPLKLFF.

This clonotype was counted many times. The DNA for the CDR3 is TGTGCCAGCAGCTTAGCGCAGGCGTACCAAGAGACCCAGTACTTC. Translated: CASSLAQAYQETQYF. The gene calls are TRBV7-9 and TRBJ2-5; no firm D call. Trimming removed 0 bases at V and 0 bases at J, with 8 bases between. The CDR3 contains 15 residues. The germline V gene encodes CDR1 SEHNR and CDR2 FQNEAQ (reference sequence).

As for this clonotype: Germline and junction disagree at one end, which may indicate a read error. The DNA for the CDR3 is TGTGCCAGCGGCTTGGGGATAGGAACTGAAGCTTTCTTT. The encoded protein is CASGLGIGTEAFF. The J gene is TRBJ1-1, the V gene TRBV7-2; D call uncertain. CDR3 size: 13 residues. Germline V lookup: CDR1 SGHTA, CDR2 FQGNSA.

This clonotype was seen ten or more times. V is TRBV6-2 or TRBV6-3 and J is TRBJ2-5; tentatively, D is TRBD1 or TRBD2 (7 bases each). Germline CDR1 and CDR2: MNHEY and SVGEGT. Trimming left V 2 bases short and J 4 bases short, with 11 bases between. This CDR3 has 14 amino acids. The CDR3, as DNA: TGTGCCAGCAGTTACGCAGGGGGGGCAGAGACCCAGTACTTC. This translates into CASSYAGGAETQYF.